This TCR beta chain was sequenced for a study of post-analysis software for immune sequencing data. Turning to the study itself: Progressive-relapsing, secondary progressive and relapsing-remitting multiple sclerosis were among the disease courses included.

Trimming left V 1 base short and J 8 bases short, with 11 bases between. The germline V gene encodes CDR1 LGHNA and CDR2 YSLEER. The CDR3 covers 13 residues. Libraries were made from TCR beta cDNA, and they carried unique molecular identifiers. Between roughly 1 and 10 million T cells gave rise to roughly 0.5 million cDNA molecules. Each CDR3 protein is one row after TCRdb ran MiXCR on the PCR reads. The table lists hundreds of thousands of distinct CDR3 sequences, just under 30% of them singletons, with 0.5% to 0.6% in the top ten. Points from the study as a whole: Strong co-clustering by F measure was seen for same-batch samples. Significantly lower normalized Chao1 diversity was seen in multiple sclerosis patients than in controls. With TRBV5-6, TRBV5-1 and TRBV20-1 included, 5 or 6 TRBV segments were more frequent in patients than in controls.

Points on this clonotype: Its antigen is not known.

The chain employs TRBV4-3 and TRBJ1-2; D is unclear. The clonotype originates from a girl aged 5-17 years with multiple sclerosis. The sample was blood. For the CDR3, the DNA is TGCGCCAGCAGCCAAGGGAGGTGTATGGGCTACACCTTC. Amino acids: CASSQGRCMGYTF.